This TCR beta chain was profiled in a study of blood T cells in healthy people across ages. Peripheral blood was drawn, about 9.1 milliliters per donor. From germline, CDR1 is SGHNT and CDR2 YENEEA. Trimming pared 0 bases from V and 1 base from J, leaving 9 bases between. The CDR3 extends over 15 amino acids. A second about 7 to 12 cycle PCR used barcoded and J-beta primers. TCRdb itself ran the 5' RACE reads through MiXCR, one entry per CDR3 protein. The sample lists about 570,000 distinct CDR3 sequences, about a quarter occurring once. The same specimen was also included in a second study, on T cells of mothers and their children. From that study: Whatever RNA was extracted went entirely into cDNA synthesis, at roughly 1.4 ug per 15 ul.

This sequence joins TRBV11-3 and TRBJ1-1; weak D call: TRBD1 (5 bases). This TCR came from a boy aged 2 to 9 in good health. Sequenced material: blood. CDR3 sequence reads: CASSLDGHPNTEAFF. In DNA, the CDR3 is TGTGCCAGCAGCTTAGATGGACACCCGAACACTGAAGCTTTCTTT.